A selection of T cell receptor beta chains follows, all from one sample in a study of T-cell reconstitution after alpha-beta-depleted transplantation in children. TCRdb fed the PCR reads into MiXCR, producing one record per CDR3 protein. The sample carries about 72,000 distinct CDR3 sequences, 7.3% recorded once. Sequencing used PBMCs from the stem cell graft donor, obtained from the stem cell graft. The receptors derive from a human donor who donated a stem cell graft to a child with acute lymphoblastic leukemia. Both conserved end residues are part of each CDR3. D genes are given only for firm matches. Clone size is given for some rows only: seen once, a few or many times, or a class if the clone is expanded.

V: TRBV10-3
size: medium-sized
D: TRBD1
J: TRBJ2-5
length: 14
DNA: TGTGCCATCAGTGAGCCAACAGGGGGCGAGACCCAGTACTTC
CDR3: CAISEPTGGETQYF

V: TRBV19
size: NA
D: TRBD1
J: TRBJ2-1
length: 14
DNA: TGTGCCAGTAGCCCCGACAGGGTCTACAATGAGCAGTTCTTC
CDR3: CASSPDRVYNEQFF

V: TRBV15
size: many
D: TRBD1
J: TRBJ2-1
length: 16
DNA: TGTGCCACCAGCAGAGAAGGAACAGGGGTCTACAATGAGCAGTTCTTC
CDR3: CATSREGTGVYNEQFF

V: TRBV12-3/TRBV12-4
size: many
D: NA
J: TRBJ1-4
length: 17
DNA: TGTGCCAGCAGCCTCCTCAGGTTTTGGATGAAAGGGGAAAAACTGTTTTTT
CDR3: CASSLLRFWMKGEKLFF

V: TRBV7-2
size: many
D: NA
J: TRBJ1-1
length: 14
DNA: TGTGCCAGCAGCTCCAGGGGCGGGGGTACTGAAGCTTTCTTT
CDR3: CASSSRGGGTEAFF

V: TRBV7-9
size: NA
D: NA
J: TRBJ2-5
length: 11
DNA: TGTGCCAGCAGCCCAGTTGAGACCCAGTACTTC
CDR3: CASSPVETQYF

V: TRBV29-1
size: many
D: NA
J: TRBJ1-5
length: 14
DNA: TGCAGCGTTGTCGTCGGGGGCGAAGGTCAGCCCCAGCATTTT
CDR3: CSVVVGGEGQPQHF

V: TRBV29-1
size: few
D: TRBD2
J: TRBJ2-3
length: 16
DNA: TGCAGCGTTGGGGGACTAGCGGGGAACCTCACAGATACGCAGTATTTT
CDR3: CSVGGLAGNLTDTQYF

V: TRBV11-3
size: NA
D: NA
J: TRBJ2-6
length: 15
DNA: TGTGCCAGCAGCCCCGGACTGGCTGGGGCCAACGTCCTGACTTTC
CDR3: CASSPGLAGANVLTF

V: TRBV12-3/TRBV12-4
size: many
D: NA
J: TRBJ1-1
length: 15
DNA: TGTGCCAGCAGTTTAGTGGGGGTAAGGAACACTGAAGCTTTCTTT
CDR3: CASSLVGVRNTEAFF

V: TRBV24-1
size: NA
D: NA
J: TRBJ2-5
length: 15
DNA: TGTGCCACCAGTGATTTAGGACAGCCCCAAGAGACCCAGTACTTC
CDR3: CATSDLGQPQETQYF

V: TRBV5-4
size: NA
D: NA
J: TRBJ1-2
length: 11
DNA: TGTGCCAGCATCTTCGACGCTGGCTACACCTTC
CDR3: CASIFDAGYTF

V: TRBV5-1
size: many
D: NA
J: TRBJ2-5
length: 15
DNA: TGCGCCAGCAGCTTGGCGGGTATAGGGCTAGAGACCCAGTACTTC
CDR3: CASSLAGIGLETQYF

V: TRBV4-2
size: many
D: TRBD1
J: TRBJ1-2
length: 17
DNA: TGTGCCAGCAGCCAAGATGTGGGGACAGGATCTAACTATGGCTACACCTTC
CDR3: CASSQDVGTGSNYGYTF

V: TRBV6-1
size: many
D: TRBD2
J: TRBJ2-4
length: 13
DNA: TGTGCCAGCAGTGGGGACTACCCTAACATTCAGTACTTC
CDR3: CASSGDYPNIQYF

V: TRBV9
size: many
D: NA
J: TRBJ2-1
length: 15
DNA: TGTGCCAGCAGCGTAGAACAGGCCCTCTACAATGAGCAGTTCTTC
CDR3: CASSVEQALYNEQFF

V: TRBV7-8
size: few
D: NA
J: TRBJ2-2
length: 15
DNA: TGTGCCAGCAGCATCCTAGGGGGGAACACCGGGGAGCTGTTTTTT
CDR3: CASSILGGNTGELFF

V: TRBV28
size: many
D: NA
J: TRBJ1-6
length: 12
DNA: TGTGCCAGCAGTGCCCCGGTCATGCCCCTCCACTTT
CDR3: CASSAPVMPLHF

V: TRBV4-1
size: NA
D: NA
J: TRBJ2-5
length: 15
DNA: TGCGCCAGCAGCCATCGACAAGCAGCACAAGAGACCCAGTACTTC
CDR3: CASSHRQAAQETQYF

V: TRBV7-8
size: few
D: NA
J: TRBJ2-7
length: 15
DNA: TGTGCCAGCAGCTTAACACAGGGTTTCTCCTACGAGCAGTACTTC
CDR3: CASSLTQGFSYEQYF

V: TRBV29-1
size: many
D: NA
J: TRBJ2-3
length: 13
DNA: TGCAGCGTTCGCTACCCCCGCACAGATACGCAGTATTTT
CDR3: CSVRYPRTDTQYF

V: TRBV27
size: many
D: TRBD1
J: TRBJ2-7
length: 15
DNA: TGTGCCAGCAGTTCTCCAGGACAGGGGTGGGACGAGCAGTACTTC
CDR3: CASSSPGQGWDEQYF

V: TRBV12-3/TRBV12-4
size: NA
D: NA
J: TRBJ1-1
length: 13
DNA: TGTGCCAGCAGTTTAGCGGTGGACACTGAAGCTTTCTTT
CDR3: CASSLAVDTEAFF

V: TRBV18
size: many
D: NA
J: TRBJ1-2
length: 15
DNA: TGTGCCAGCTCACCGGACCAGGGGATCTACTATGGCTACACCTTC
CDR3: CASSPDQGIYYGYTF

V: TRBV6-5
size: many
D: NA
J: TRBJ2-6
length: 13
DNA: TGTGCCAGCAGTTCCAATTCCTTCAACGTCCTGACTTTC
CDR3: CASSSNSFNVLTF

V: TRBV27
size: NA
D: NA
J: TRBJ1-6
length: 15
DNA: TGTGCCAGCAGTCCCAGGGGTATCTATAATTCACCCCTCCACTTT
CDR3: CASSPRGIYNSPLHF

V: TRBV7-9
size: few
D: TRBD1
J: TRBJ1-2
length: 15
DNA: TGTGCCAGCAGCTCCTGGACAGGATTAGACTATGGCTACACCTTC
CDR3: CASSSWTGLDYGYTF

V: TRBV12-3/TRBV12-4
size: many
D: TRBD1
J: TRBJ1-5
length: 16
DNA: TGTGCCAGCAGTTTCGCTGGGACAGGGGCTCATCAGCCCCAGCATTTT
CDR3: CASSFAGTGAHQPQHF

V: TRBV11-2
size: NA
D: TRBD1
J: TRBJ1-6
length: 14
DNA: TGTGCCAGCAGCCCGGGACAGAGGAATTCACCCCTCCACTTT
CDR3: CASSPGQRNSPLHF

V: TRBV7-3
size: few
D: TRBD2
J: TRBJ2-1
length: 17
DNA: TGTGCCAGCAGCCATGGGATTGGGGTCGGGGGGTACAATGAGCAGTTCTTC
CDR3: CASSHGIGVGGYNEQFF

V: TRBV4-3
size: many
D: TRBD1
J: TRBJ1-1
length: 16
DNA: TGCGCCAGCAGCCAAGATAGGGCAGGGGGGAACACTGAAGCTTTCTTT
CDR3: CASSQDRAGGNTEAFF

V: TRBV29-1
size: many
D: NA
J: TRBJ2-2
length: 16
DNA: TGCAGCGTTGAGTTAATAAGTTTAGGGAACACCGGGGAGCTGTTTTTT
CDR3: CSVELISLGNTGELFF

V: TRBV20-1
size: many
D: NA
J: TRBJ2-2
length: 15
DNA: TGCAGTGCTACCCCGGGGCCGGTGAACACCGGGGAGCTGTTTTTT
CDR3: CSATPGPVNTGELFF

V: TRBV6-1
size: NA
D: NA
J: TRBJ1-5
length: 9
DNA: TGTGCCAGCGGTGGCGGCGAGCATTTT
CDR3: CASGGGEHF

V: TRBV9
size: many
D: TRBD1
J: TRBJ1-2
length: 16
DNA: TGTGCCAGCAGCGCCCCCGGGACAGGTCTTAACTATGGCTACACCTTC
CDR3: CASSAPGTGLNYGYTF

V: TRBV29-1
size: many
D: NA
J: TRBJ1-1
length: 14
DNA: TGCAGCGTTCCCGGGGTCGCCAGGAACACTGAAGCTTTCTTT
CDR3: CSVPGVARNTEAFF

V: TRBV6-4
size: many
D: NA
J: TRBJ1-1
length: 13
DNA: TGTGCCAGCAGTGACGGCCCGGCGGGTCCGGCTTTCTTT
CDR3: CASSDGPAGPAFF

V: TRBV7-7
size: many
D: NA
J: TRBJ2-5
length: 13
DNA: TGTGCTAGCAGTTCGACGCGAGGGGAGACCCAGTACTTC
CDR3: CASSSTRGETQYF

V: TRBV6-5
size: few
D: NA
J: TRBJ2-7
length: 15
DNA: TGTGCCAGCAGTTACTCGGGCACGGCCAGGTACGAGCAGTACTTC
CDR3: CASSYSGTARYEQYF

V: TRBV5-1
size: many
D: TRBD2
J: TRBJ2-3
length: 16
DNA: TGCGCCAGCAGCTTTAGCGGGGGGGCCTCCGTAGATACGCAGTATTTT
CDR3: CASSFSGGASVDTQYF

V: TRBV9
size: many
D: NA
J: TRBJ2-1
length: 15
DNA: TGTGCCAGCAGCGTAGACGGAGTCATTATCAATGAGCAGTTCTTC
CDR3: CASSVDGVIINEQFF

V: TRBV27
size: few
D: NA
J: TRBJ2-3
length: 12
DNA: TGTGCCAGCAGGTCACGTACAGATACGCAGTATTTT
CDR3: CASRSRTDTQYF

V: TRBV5-1
size: many
D: NA
J: TRBJ2-5
length: 14
DNA: TGCGCCAGCAGCTCCGCCGGGTCGCTGGAGACCCAGTACTTC
CDR3: CASSSAGSLETQYF

V: TRBV4-2
size: few
D: NA
J: TRBJ1-3
length: 13
DNA: TGTGCCAGCAGCCAAGATCTGGGAAACACCATATATTTT
CDR3: CASSQDLGNTIYF

V: TRBV19
size: few
D: NA
J: TRBJ1-1
length: 13
DNA: TGTGCCAGTAGTCCGCCAGGGCCCACTGAAGCTTTCTTT
CDR3: CASSPPGPTEAFF

V: TRBV6-5
size: many
D: NA
J: TRBJ1-3
length: 13
DNA: TGTGCCAGCAGGACAGGATCTGGAAACACCATATATTTT
CDR3: CASRTGSGNTIYF

V: TRBV20-1
size: many
D: NA
J: TRBJ2-4
length: 15
DNA: TGCAGTGCCCAACTTTGGGGGGCGGCCAAAAACATTCAGTACTTC
CDR3: CSAQLWGAAKNIQYF

V: TRBV10-3
size: many
D: NA
J: TRBJ1-2
length: 14
DNA: TGTGCCATCACCGACCTCCAAGGGATTTATGGCTACACCTTC
CDR3: CAITDLQGIYGYTF

V: TRBV19
size: NA
D: TRBD1
J: TRBJ1-1
length: 15
DNA: TGTGCCAGTAGTTTTGACAGGGTAGGGAACACTAAAGCTTTCTTT
CDR3: CASSFDRVGNTKAFF

V: TRBV23-1
size: NA
D: NA
J: TRBJ2-5
length: 15
DNA: TGCGCCAGCAGCCAGCGTGGGGGAAGGGGAGAGACCCAGTACTTC
CDR3: CASSQRGGRGETQYF